The T cell receptor (beta chain) under discussion was sequenced for a study of cytomegalovirus exposure and HLA in healthy donors (dated by TCRdb to 2016 to 2017). In the study overall: An earlier analysis of some 600 of the donors reported about 280 Gb of sequence data and 95 million to 120 million unique TCR beta sequences obtained from about 180 million T cells. Typing coverage differed by locus: A, B, C, DRB1 and DQB1 were typed in roughly 629-640 donors, DQA1 in around 500, DPA1 in some 600, and DPB1 in 450 to 490. Roughly 300 gigabases of sequencing data and tens of millions of unique TCR sequences made up an early release that covered approximately 650 HLA-typed donors. Genome-wide SNP genotypes for about 65% of the roughly 670 donors were used in a later genetic analysis, which treated that subset as a discovery cohort. To predict cytomegalovirus infection status, the study combined high-throughput TCR immunosequencing, statistical association of individual TCRs with disease status, and machine learning. Donor age, sex, ethnicity and CMV serostatus were collected together with the repertoire data. To decide whether each TCR beta V gene segment behaved as functional or pseudogenic, an earlier analysis of approximately 620 of the donors relied on high-throughput TCR beta sequencing. The genetic ancestry cluster associated with self-reported Caucasian donors included roughly 84% of the roughly 390 genotyped donors. All discovery cohort repertoires had been generated on a single sequencing platform. The study used immunosequencing to profile the T cell repertoires of several hundred subjects and linked those repertoires to cytomegalovirus serostatus. Class I and class II HLA loci were covered by the typing at four-digit resolution. Among 350 to 400 genotyped donors of the cohort, an average of around 240,000 unique TCR beta nucleotide sequences were sequenced per donor, roughly 20% of them non-productive. A later analysis re-analyzed previously published TCR beta repertoires from roughly 630 donors and added high-resolution HLA genotyping to study TCR occurrence patterns. Besides the first cohort of approximately 670 subjects, a separate validation cohort made up of 120 different subjects was used. The later analysis used no new phenotypic data to find candidate immune exposures, relying instead on TCR beta sequences and their occurrence across donors. About five DR-DQ haplotypes were treated as single units for association and clustering because of strong linkage in the cohort. The study aimed to test whether cataloging public T cell receptors could reveal signatures of past pathogen exposure. Broader findings and caveats from the paper: In the study, 150 to 200 TCR beta chains were listed as associated with cytomegalovirus. Strong co-occurrence of HLA alleles, especially DR and DQ, made assigning TCR associations to individual alleles difficult. While some public TCRs were present in many individuals, most TCR sequences turned up only very rarely across donors. A group of highly shared sequence variants was considered likely to be a technical artifact of the sequencing pipeline. In a later analysis, more than 15,000 TCR beta sequences were associated with specific HLA alleles at a false discovery rate of 0.05. Because the 87-base-pair reads could not distinguish some IMGT-functional V segments, including TRBV6-2 and TRBV6-3, those segments were excluded. Three of the identified cytomegalovirus-associated TCR beta chains were confirmed in vitro to be specific for cytomegalovirus antigens. Correlated functional status among segregating V segments might be attributable to linkage disequilibrium, but an unknown experimental factor could not be ruled out. In a later analysis, the rate of TCR association differed among HLA loci, with DRB1 alleles having the most associated TCRs and HLA-C alleles having the fewest. This cohort had only TCR beta chains sequenced, and the lack of alpha or paired-chain data limited which features could be detected. In a later analysis, HLA-associated TCR beta chains showed more clonal expansion and lower generation probabilities than non-associated chains that were equally common. Because HLA typing was unavailable for some donors at each locus, only the typed subset was used in association tests. Most CMV-associated TCR beta chains appeared to be HLA-restricted in a later analysis, and the HLA associations seemed to be driven largely by CMV exposure. The classifier was reported to diagnose cytomegalovirus status with high specificity and sensitivity in both the original cohort and the validation cohort. In a later genetic analysis, fewer N-insertions in productive TCRs were reported among donors in an Asian-associated ancestry cluster than the roughly 710-donor mean. It was suggested by the authors that the approach could potentially be generalized to other disease states and immunological phenotypes. A further reported finding was that TCR beta sequences accurately predicted the HLA-A and HLA-B alleles for most subjects in the first cohort. Broadly in line with IMGT annotations, most TCR beta V segments showed up in productive rearrangements about 90% or about 30% of the time in an earlier analysis of 450 to 750 of the donors. V-gene and J-gene trimming of TCR beta chains was associated with a missense DCLRE1C variant in a later genetic analysis, and the association was replicated in an independent cohort. The earlier analysis of 450 to 700 of the donors excluded roughly 17 rarely observed V segments, including chromosome 9 orphons, because counts were too low. Presence/absence analyses assumed roughly uniform sequencing depth across donors, an assumption that may not hold. A later analysis reported that several top co-occurrence clusters appeared linked to parvovirus B19, influenza, CMV and Epstein-Barr virus. The only immune exposure information available for the cohort was CMV serostatus.

Receptor libraries were prepared by the immunoSEQ multiplex PCR assay. The multiplex PCR relied on a mix of 60 forward primers for TCR Vbeta segments and 13 reverse primers for TCR Jbeta segments. The CDR3 region of rearranged TCR beta genes was amplified from genomic DNA with a multiplex PCR assay. On the Illumina HiSeq System, the amplified TCR beta libraries were sequenced as 87-base-pair reads. The authors' analysis ran thus. In a later analysis, 70 million to 95 million unique TCR beta chains were counted across the roughly 670 repertoires, and roughly 9.9 million of these chains were shared by at least two donors. A nearest-neighbor algorithm error-corrected the raw reads and collapsed the reads into unique sequences, merging closely related sequences to remove PCR and sequencing errors. To assign V, D and J gene segments, CDR3 sequences were aligned to IMGT reference sequences. For a sequence to be retained, a match of at least six nucleotides to both a V gene segment and a J gene segment was required. Rearrangements were classified as productive when the CDR3 lacked stop codons and remained in frame with V and J, and all other rearrangements were classified as non-productive. Following IMGT convention, CDR3 was defined as the stretch from the second conserved V-encoded cysteine up to the conserved J-encoded phenylalanine. The earlier analysis of some 600 of the donors excluded sequences that lacked an unambiguous match to a single V gene segment. An earlier analysis of several hundred of the donors classified V segments as functional when productive rearrangements were above 56.7% and as segregating when the standard deviation between donors was above 5%. A statistical classification framework was developed to diagnose cytomegalovirus status using the catalog of TCR beta chain sequences. In a later analysis, TCR nucleotide sequences were compared against IMGT/GENE-DB human TR gene sequences so that V and J genes could be assigned. The TCRdist pipeline was used in a later analysis to assign CDR3 sequences and most-parsimonious VDJ recombination scenarios. In a later analysis, each TCR beta chain was defined by its CDR3 amino acid sequence together with its V-gene family, and reads lacking a unique V-gene family were excluded. To address suspected cross-contamination and a sequencing artifact, a later analysis removed 592 highly shared, low-generation-probability nucleotide sequences. For each public chain, a later analysis derived a clonal expansion index from normalized ranks of inferred template counts within each repertoire. In a later analysis, generation probabilities were computed using a VDJ recombination model fitted to out-of-frame rearrangements, and the results were checked against IGoR. In a later analysis, TCR-TCR, TCR-HLA and TCR-CMV co-occurrence was scored with hypergeometric tests, and a repertoire-size bias correction was applied to TCR pairs. To estimate false discovery rates, a later analysis permuted the HLA or CMV assignments 20 times. In a later analysis, co-occurring TCRs were grouped using DBSCAN, and TCRdist sequence similarity was added for clustering within HLA-allele-positive subsets. Co-occurrence clustering excluded repertoires with fewer than 30,000 or more than 120,000 public chains, plus five with anomalous nucleotide sharing. This is the immuneACCESS table as TCRdb keeps it, with only in-frame sequences that have V and J called. A part of the clones is gone; compared with another copy, unresolved V genes explain less than half, and the rest is unexplained. The V and J calls and clone size are taken from that table; D and trimming were inferred from the DNA. This sample gives 180,000 or so clones in total; less than 90% of them show up just once. The ten most abundant clones make up under 1.5% of the sample.

Clipping removes 10 bases from V and 0 bases from J, with 11 as the unmatched junction base count. According to the germline V gene, CDR1 reads ENHRY and CDR2 reads SYGVKD. Including the terminal cysteine and phenylalanine, the CDR3 comprises 16 residues. Only the CDR3 DNA stays, 48 bases, in frame from base 1. In total, 630 or so healthy bone marrow donors made up the cohort. At the time of sampling, every cohort member was nominally healthy, though immune exposures that went unrecorded were likely present. The donor tested CMV seropositive and was one of the 289 seropositive cohort members. A peripheral blood sample was provided by each donor, and peripheral blood mononuclear cells were used for TCR beta sequencing. The Qiagen DNeasy Blood Extraction Kit was used to extract genomic DNA from the blood cell samples. In the case of this clone: Its antigen has not been determined. Base qualities are missing; no much larger clone stands one base away.

This TCR was sampled from a girl aged 10 to 17 in good health and CMV-seropositive. Sequenced material: PBMCs. In this chain, TRBV10-3 is recombined with TRBJ1-5; TRBD1 matches 8 bases in the middle. The encoded CDR3 is CATQRQGTNSNQPQHF. The nucleotides read TGTGCCACACAAAGACAGGGGACAAATAGCAATCAGCCCCAGCATTTT.